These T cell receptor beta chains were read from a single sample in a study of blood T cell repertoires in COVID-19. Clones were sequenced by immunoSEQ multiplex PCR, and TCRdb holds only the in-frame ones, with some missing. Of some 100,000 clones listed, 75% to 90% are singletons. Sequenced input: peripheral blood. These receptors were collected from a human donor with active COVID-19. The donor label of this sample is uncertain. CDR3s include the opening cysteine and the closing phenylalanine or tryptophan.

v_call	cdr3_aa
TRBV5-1	CASSLDPSQVYGYTF
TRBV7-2	CASSFGRGSYNEQFF
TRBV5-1	CASSLERDDTDTQYF
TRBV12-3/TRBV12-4	CASRRDRRYEQYF
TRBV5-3	CARSLGRGEQFF
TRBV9	CASSAPQGRGANYGYTF
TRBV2	CASSFQGAGETQYF
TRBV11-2	CASSSDFRELFF
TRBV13	CASSKRAGVQSYEQYF
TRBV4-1	CASSQDWGLQGNEQFF
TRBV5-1	CASSLATGSNQPQHF
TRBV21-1	CASSIGTVSYEAFF
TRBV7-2	CASSLAQGLYNEQFF
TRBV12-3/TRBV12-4	CASSNKYGYTF
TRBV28	CASSIGPPGEKLFF
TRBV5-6	CASSTRQVPYEQYF
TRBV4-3	CASSQDPGQMNTEAFF
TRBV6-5	CASSRRQGANTEAFF
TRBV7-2	CASSPQSPRGGNYGYTF